A selection of T cell receptor beta chains follows, all from one sample in a study of blood T cell repertoires in COVID-19. Method: immunoSEQ multiplex PCR; TCRdb's copy keeps in-frame clones and lacks some. Here the sample spans under 150,000 clones, approximately 73% being singletons. The source material was peripheral blood. All receptors come from a man between 60 and 75 years old with acute or convalescent COVID-19. Each CDR3 is given with its conserved first and last residue. D genes are given only for firm matches. Only some rows state a clone size, as once, few, many or a class for expanded clones.

CDR3 DNA,CDR3 protein,D gene,clone size,V gene,J gene
TGCGCCAGCAGCTTGGGGACAGGGAGCTCCCCCTCTGGAAACACCATATATTTT,CASSLGTGSSPSGNTIYF,TRBD1,NA,TRBV5-1,TRBJ1-3
TGTGCCAGCAGCTCCTACAGGGCGAACACCGGGGAGCTGTTTTTT,CASSSYRANTGELFF,NA,once,TRBV5-4,TRBJ2-2
TGTGCCAGCTCGCCCCCGGGACTAGCGGGAACAGATACGCAGTATTTT,CASSPPGLAGTDTQYF,TRBD2,NA,TRBV18,TRBJ2-3
TGTGCCAGCAGTTTCGGGGGATTTAGCACAGATACGCAGTATTTT,CASSFGGFSTDTQYF,NA,few,TRBV27,TRBJ2-3
TGTGCCAGTAGTATTACAGGTCTCGTTGGCGAGCAGTACTTC,CASSITGLVGEQYF,NA,NA,TRBV19,TRBJ2-7
TGTGCCAGTAGCTACAGGGGGCTCGCAGGGGAGCAGTACTTC,CASSYRGLAGEQYF,TRBD1,NA,TRBV19,TRBJ2-7
TGTGCCAGCAGCTTGAACGCTCAGGTATACGGCGAGCAGTACTTC,CASSLNAQVYGEQYF,NA,once,TRBV7-8,TRBJ2-7
TGTGCCAGCTCGGCTGGGGCCAACGTCCTGACTTTC,CASSAGANVLTF,NA,NA,TRBV9,TRBJ2-6
TGCGCCAGCAGTGATCCCCGGCTAGGTGGATACAATGAGCAGTTCTTC,CASSDPRLGGYNEQFF,NA,NA,TRBV10-1,TRBJ2-1
TGTGCCAGCAGCTTGGACAGGGGGACAGACACCATATATTTT,CASSLDRGTDTIYF,TRBD1,few,TRBV5-5,TRBJ1-3
TGTGCCAGCAGCCAAGCGGACGGGATCCTACGGTACTTC,CASSQADGILRYF,NA,NA,TRBV14,TRBJ2-7
TGTGCCAGCAGCAAAGAGTACGAGCAGTACTTC,CASSKEYEQYF,NA,NA,TRBV5-5,TRBJ2-7
TGCAGCGTTTCCCGCCAGACAAGCACAGATACGCAGTATTTT,CSVSRQTSTDTQYF,NA,NA,TRBV29-1,TRBJ2-3
TGTGCCAGCAGTCCCTCGCCGGGACATAGAATTCGGCCCCTCCACTTT,CASSPSPGHRIRPLHF,NA,NA,TRBV27,TRBJ1-6
TGCGCCAGCAGCTCTAGCGGGGAGGGGCAGTTCTTC,CASSSSGEGQFF,TRBD2,NA,TRBV5-1,TRBJ2-1
TGTGCCAGCAGCTATACCCAGGGAGGAAACATTCAGTACTTC,CASSYTQGGNIQYF,NA,NA,TRBV7-8,TRBJ2-4
TGTGCCAGCAGCTTAAACTTAGCGGGATATGTGGACAATGAGCAGTTCTTC,CASSLNLAGYVDNEQFF,TRBD2,NA,TRBV7-2,TRBJ2-1
TGTGCCAGCAGCTTACCTCGACAGGGCAGTAACTATGACTACACCTTC,CASSLPRQGSNYDYTF,TRBD1,NA,TRBV7-8,TRBJ1-2
TGTGCCAGCAGTGCGGACAGGGACTACTACAATGAGCAGTTCTTC,CASSADRDYYNEQFF,NA,NA,TRBV27,TRBJ2-1
TGTGCCTGCAAACCTACACAGGGGGGGTACGAGCAGTACTTC,CACKPTQGGYEQYF,NA,NA,TRBV6-5,TRBJ2-7
TGTGCCAGTACCAGTGGGGGCGGCATGAACACTGAAGCTTTCTTT,CASTSGGGMNTEAFF,NA,NA,TRBV10-3,TRBJ1-1
TGTGCCAGTAGTTTTACTAGCGGGAGCTCTGTGAATGAGCAGTTCTTC,CASSFTSGSSVNEQFF,TRBD2,NA,TRBV19,TRBJ2-1
TGTGCCAGCAGCTGGGACTTCACCGGGGAGCTGTTTTTT,CASSWDFTGELFF,NA,NA,TRBV5-5,TRBJ2-2
TGCATCATACGGACAGATTACAATGAGCAGTTCTTC,CIIRTDYNEQFF,NA,once,TRBV29-1,TRBJ2-1
TGTGCCAGCTCACCCCCGTGGACTAGCGGGAGCCATCTTAGCTCCTACAATGAGCAGTTCTTC,CASSPPWTSGSHLSSYNEQFF,TRBD2,NA,TRBV18,TRBJ2-1
TGCAGCGTGGAAGCGGCGGGGTATGGCCCCGGGAGCTCCTACGAGCAGTACTTC,CSVEAAGYGPGSSYEQYF,NA,NA,TRBV29-1,TRBJ2-7
TGTGCCTCCCGACAGGGTAGAGAGACCCAGTACTTC,CASRQGRETQYF,TRBD1,once,TRBV2,TRBJ2-5
TGCAGCGTTGAGGCAGGGACGGGAGCTTATTTCACCGGGGAGCTGTTTTTT,CSVEAGTGAYFTGELFF,NA,NA,TRBV29-1,TRBJ2-2
TGTGCCAGCAGCCACTATAAGCCCCACTACGAGCAGTACTTC,CASSHYKPHYEQYF,NA,NA,TRBV7-6,TRBJ2-7
TGCGCCAGCAGCTTGGAGTTTGGACTAGCGGGATACGAGCAGTACTTC,CASSLEFGLAGYEQYF,TRBD2,NA,TRBV5-1,TRBJ2-7
TGTGCCAGTAGTATTGGGGCAGCTAACTATGGCTACACCTTC,CASSIGAANYGYTF,NA,NA,TRBV19,TRBJ1-2
TGCAGCGTTAGCGGGAGTAAGGCCACCGGGGAGCTGTTTTTT,CSVSGSKATGELFF,TRBD2,NA,TRBV29-1,TRBJ2-2
TGTGCCAGCAGACGGGACAGCAATAATTCACCCCTCCACTTT,CASRRDSNNSPLHF,TRBD1,NA,TRBV14,TRBJ1-6
TGTGCCATCAGGGAGGGACAGGGTCTCTCTGGGGCCAACGTCCTGACTTTC,CAIREGQGLSGANVLTF,TRBD1,NA,TRBV10-3,TRBJ2-6
TGCGCCAGTCGGGACATCTCCCCAGATACGCAGTATTTT,CASRDISPDTQYF,NA,NA,TRBV5-1,TRBJ2-3
TGTGCCAGCAGTGGACTAGCGGGAGGGTTCTCCTACGAGCAGTACTTC,CASSGLAGGFSYEQYF,TRBD2,NA,TRBV6-2/TRBV6-3,TRBJ2-7
TGTGCCAGCAGCTCCATAGCGGGAGGGAAGGAGACCCAGTACTTC,CASSSIAGGKETQYF,TRBD2,NA,TRBV7-8,TRBJ2-5
TGTGCCAGCAGTTTCCCCCCAGGACAGGGGACCGGGGAGCTGTTTTTT,CASSFPPGQGTGELFF,TRBD1,NA,TRBV27,TRBJ2-2
TGTGCCAGCAGCAAAGACCCCAGGGAAATATTCCCCTACGAGCAGTACTTC,CASSKDPREIFPYEQYF,NA,NA,TRBV21-1,TRBJ2-7
TGTGCCAGCAGTGAAAGTATTACGGGCTACAATGAGCAGTTCTTC,CASSESITGYNEQFF,NA,NA,TRBV2,TRBJ2-1